A selection of T cell receptor beta chains follows, all from one sample in a study of regulatory T cells in long-lasting Graves disease. Using its own MiXCR run on the multiplex PCR reads, TCRdb lists one record per CDR3 protein. The sample holds roughly 500,000 distinct CDR3 sequences, under 25% seen once. This specimen consisted of peripheral blood mononuclear cells (PBMCs), obtained when the disease was refractory, from a patient treated with antithyroid drugs. The origin of the receptors is a female donor with Graves disease. Each CDR3 is given with its conserved first and last residue. A D gene is named only where the DNA matches it firmly. Not every row has a clone size; where given, it reads once, few, many or a size class.

size: .; J: TRBJ2-1; D: .; V: TRBV19; CDR3: CASSIRGGNEQFF; DNA: TGTGCCAGTAGTATAAGGGGGGGCAATGAGCAGTTCTTC
size: .; J: TRBJ1-2; D: .; V: TRBV24-1; CDR3: CATSDAGDGQGYTF; DNA: TGTGCCACCAGTGATGCCGGGGACGGGCAAGGCTACACCTTC
size: .; J: TRBJ2-7; D: .; V: TRBV30; CDR3: CAWRRQSSYEQYF; DNA: TGTGCCTGGAGGAGGCAAAGCTCCTACGAGCAGTACTTC
size: many; J: TRBJ2-5; D: .; V: TRBV6-2/TRBV6-3; CDR3: CASRPHLARETQYF; DNA: TGTGCCAGCAGACCCCATCTAGCGAGGGAGACCCAGTACTTC
size: many; J: TRBJ2-7; D: .; V: TRBV10-1; CDR3: CASSNSRDSYEQYF; DNA: TGCGCCAGCAGTAATTCCCGAGACAGCTACGAGCAGTACTTC
size: few; J: TRBJ2-5; D: TRBD2; V: TRBV14; CDR3: CASSQEWLAGGPRETQYF; DNA: TGTGCCAGCAGCCAAGAGTGGCTAGCGGGAGGGCCCCGGGAGACCCAGTACTTC
size: .; J: TRBJ2-7; D: TRBD2; V: TRBV20-1; CDR3: CSAREAGNTYEQYF; DNA: TGCAGTGCTAGAGAAGCGGGAAATACCTACGAGCAGTACTTC
size: few; J: TRBJ1-2; D: .; V: TRBV7-9; CDR3: CASSVDSFYGYTF; DNA: TGTGCCAGCAGCGTGGACAGTTTCTATGGCTACACCTTC
size: .; J: TRBJ2-7; D: .; V: TRBV10-3; CDR3: CATVSGSYEQYF; DNA: TGTGCCACCGTATCGGGGTCCTACGAGCAGTACTTC
size: .; J: TRBJ2-1; D: TRBD1; V: TRBV6-1; CDR3: CASSLSRDRGYNEQFF; DNA: TGTGCCAGCAGCCTATCCCGGGACAGGGGTTACAATGAGCAGTTCTTC
size: many; J: TRBJ2-7; D: TRBD2; V: TRBV7-8; CDR3: CASRVAGVGYEQYF; DNA: TGTGCCAGCAGAGTAGCGGGAGTGGGGTACGAGCAGTACTTC
size: .; J: TRBJ2-5; D: TRBD2; V: TRBV19; CDR3: CASSPSGSFQETQYF; DNA: TGTGCCAGTAGCCCTAGCGGGAGTTTCCAAGAGACCCAGTACTTC
size: .; J: TRBJ1-3; D: .; V: TRBV6-5; CDR3: CASSYSGNGNTIYF; DNA: TGTGCCAGCAGTTACTCGGGGAACGGAAACACCATATATTTT
size: .; J: TRBJ1-1; D: .; V: TRBV20-1; CDR3: CSARSGVSIAFF; DNA: TGCAGTGCTCGCTCAGGGGTGTCGATAGCTTTCTTT
size: many; J: TRBJ2-7; D: .; V: TRBV20-1; CDR3: CSARFFDRGEQYF; DNA: TGCAGTGCTAGATTCTTCGATCGCGGCGAGCAGTACTTC
size: many; J: TRBJ2-7; D: .; V: TRBV30; CDR3: CAWSVWGYEQYF; DNA: TGTGCCTGGAGTGTTTGGGGTTACGAGCAGTACTTC
size: few; J: TRBJ2-7; D: TRBD2; V: TRBV19; CDR3: CASSMRGSSYEQYF; DNA: TGTGCCAGTAGTATGCGCGGGAGCTCCTACGAGCAGTACTTC
size: many; J: TRBJ1-1; D: TRBD1; V: TRBV28; CDR3: CASNGRGGTGGWNTEAFF; DNA: TGTGCCAGCAACGGCCGGGGAGGGACAGGGGGCTGGAACACTGAAGCTTTCTTT
size: many; J: TRBJ1-6; D: .; V: TRBV20-1; CDR3: CSASERTNSPLHF; DNA: TGCAGTGCTAGTGAGAGGACGAATTCACCCCTCCACTTT
size: few; J: TRBJ1-2; D: .; V: TRBV19; CDR3: CASTGQNYGYTF; DNA: TGTGCCAGCACAGGACAGAACTATGGCTACACCTTC
size: .; J: TRBJ2-3; D: .; V: TRBV28; CDR3: CASRGLGIGTQYF; DNA: TGTGCCAGCCGAGGGCTGGGGATAGGTACGCAGTATTTT
size: .; J: TRBJ2-5; D: .; V: TRBV19; CDR3: CASSMGQRAALETQYF; DNA: TGTGCCAGTAGTATGGGACAGCGGGCGGCTTTAGAGACCCAGTACTTC
size: .; J: TRBJ2-2; D: TRBD1; V: TRBV6-2/TRBV6-3; CDR3: CASRPTGVDTGELFF; DNA: TGTGCCAGCAGACCAACAGGGGTGGACACCGGGGAGCTGTTTTTT
size: .; J: TRBJ2-5; D: TRBD2; V: TRBV7-3; CDR3: CASSSSGKVGETQYF; DNA: TGTGCCAGCAGCTCTAGCGGGAAGGTCGGAGAGACCCAGTACTTC
size: .; J: TRBJ1-5; D: .; V: TRBV6-2/TRBV6-3; CDR3: CASENQNQPQHF; DNA: TGTGCCAGCGAAAACCAGAATCAGCCCCAGCATTTT
size: few; J: TRBJ1-4; D: .; V: TRBV6-1; CDR3: CASSDVGKLFF; DNA: TGTGCCAGCAGTGATGTGGGAAAACTGTTTTTT
size: many; J: TRBJ2-7; D: .; V: TRBV12-3/TRBV12-4; CDR3: CASSYDLFEQYF; DNA: TGTGCCAGCAGTTATGACCTTTTCGAGCAGTACTTC
size: .; J: TRBJ2-4; D: .; V: TRBV5-1; CDR3: CASSRPGGRFQNIQYF; DNA: TGCGCCAGCAGCCGACCAGGGGGGAGATTTCAAAACATTCAGTACTTC
size: .; J: TRBJ2-2; D: .; V: TRBV5-4; CDR3: CASSLGDVTGELFF; DNA: TGTGCCAGCAGCTTAGGGGATGTCACCGGGGAGCTGTTTTTT
size: .; J: TRBJ2-3; D: .; V: TRBV20-1; CDR3: CSASSPSVGRTDTQYF; DNA: TGCAGTGCTAGCTCACCCTCCGTGGGACGCACAGATACGCAGTATTTT
size: many; J: TRBJ1-4; D: .; V: TRBV6-4; CDR3: CASSSIHPGLTNEKLFF; DNA: TGTGCCAGCAGTTCTATCCATCCGGGACTGACTAATGAAAAACTGTTTTTT
size: few; J: TRBJ1-2; D: .; V: TRBV12-3/TRBV12-4; CDR3: CASSSTTGGYTF; DNA: TGTGCCAGCAGTTCGACGACAGGCGGCTACACCTTC
size: many; J: TRBJ1-5; D: .; V: TRBV6-1; CDR3: CASSAPNQPQHF; DNA: TGTGCCAGCAGTGCCCCTAATCAGCCCCAGCATTTT
size: many; J: TRBJ2-7; D: TRBD2; V: TRBV5-1; CDR3: CASSWASGTSYEQYF; DNA: TGCGCCAGCAGCTGGGCTAGCGGGACCTCCTACGAGCAGTACTTC
size: many; J: TRBJ2-1; D: TRBD2; V: TRBV11-2; CDR3: CASSPTGLAFDEQFF; DNA: TGTGCCAGCAGCCCCACCGGACTAGCTTTTGATGAGCAGTTCTTC
size: many; J: TRBJ2-7; D: .; V: TRBV2; CDR3: CASNWLADSSYEQYF; DNA: TGTGCCAGCAATTGGCTAGCGGACAGCTCCTACGAGCAGTACTTC
size: many; J: TRBJ2-7; D: .; V: TRBV28; CDR3: CASSLPSLVSEQYF; DNA: TGTGCCAGCAGTTTACCTTCCCTAGTATCCGAGCAGTACTTC
size: many; J: TRBJ1-5; D: TRBD1; V: TRBV28; CDR3: CASSFTGVGNQPQHF; DNA: TGTGCCAGCAGTTTCACAGGGGTGGGCAATCAGCCCCAGCATTTT
size: few; J: TRBJ2-7; D: TRBD2; V: TRBV28; CDR3: CASSSPRGREGHEQYF; DNA: TGTGCCAGCAGCTCCCCTCGGGGACGGGAGGGCCACGAGCAGTACTTC
size: .; J: TRBJ2-1; D: TRBD2; V: TRBV5-6; CDR3: CAIPGRGGERYEFF; DNA: TGTGCCATCCCGGGGAGGGGAGGGGAAAGATACGAGTTCTTC
size: few; J: TRBJ1-2; D: TRBD1; V: TRBV10-3; CDR3: CAISPRGRDYGYTF; DNA: TGTGCCATCAGTCCCAGGGGGCGGGACTATGGCTACACCTTC
size: few; J: TRBJ2-5; D: .; V: TRBV19; CDR3: CASRIGSSIETQYF; DNA: TGTGCCAGTAGGATAGGTTCCAGTATCGAGACCCAGTACTTC